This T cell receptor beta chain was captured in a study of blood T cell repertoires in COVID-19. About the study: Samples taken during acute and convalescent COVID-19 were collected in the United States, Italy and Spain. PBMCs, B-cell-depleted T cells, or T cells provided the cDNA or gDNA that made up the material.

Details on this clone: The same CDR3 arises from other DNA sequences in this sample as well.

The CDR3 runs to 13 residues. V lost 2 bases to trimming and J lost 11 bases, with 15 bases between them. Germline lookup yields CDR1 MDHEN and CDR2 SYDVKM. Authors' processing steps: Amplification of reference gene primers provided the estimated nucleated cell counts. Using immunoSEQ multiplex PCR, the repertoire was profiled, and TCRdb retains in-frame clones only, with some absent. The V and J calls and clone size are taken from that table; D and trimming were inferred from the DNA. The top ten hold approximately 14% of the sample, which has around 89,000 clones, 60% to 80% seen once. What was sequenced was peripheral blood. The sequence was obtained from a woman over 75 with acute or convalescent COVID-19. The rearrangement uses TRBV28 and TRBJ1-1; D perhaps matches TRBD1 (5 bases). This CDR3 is CASSLVGGDSAFF. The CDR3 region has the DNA TGTGCCAGCAGTTTAGTGGGGGGGGATTCGGCTTTCTTT.